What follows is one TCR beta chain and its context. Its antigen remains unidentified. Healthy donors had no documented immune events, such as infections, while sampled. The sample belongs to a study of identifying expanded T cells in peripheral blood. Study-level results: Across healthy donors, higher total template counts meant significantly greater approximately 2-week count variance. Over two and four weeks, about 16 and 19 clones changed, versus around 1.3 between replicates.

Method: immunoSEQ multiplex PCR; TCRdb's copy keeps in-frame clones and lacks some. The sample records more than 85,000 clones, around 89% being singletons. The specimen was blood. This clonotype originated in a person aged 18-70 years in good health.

The CDR3 DNA reads TGTGCCAGCAGTTATGACGGGGGGAACACTGAAGCTTTCTTT. Amino acid sequence: CASSYDGGNTEAFF. J is TRBJ1-1 and V is TRBV6-6; TRBD1 is a possible D gene (5 bases). CDR3 length: 14 residues. CDR1 and CDR2 from the germline V gene are MNHNY and SVGAGI (reference sequence). V lost 3 bases to trimming and J lost 1 base, with 9 bases between them.